The present T cell receptor beta chain was sequenced within a study of low-dose radiotherapy and immunotherapy resistance in tumors. Study overall: Each patient was administered nivolumab intravenously at 240 mg, which was a flat dose, every two weeks, along with intravenous ipilimumab at 1 mg/kg every six weeks. Oral administration of aspirin 300 mg daily occurred for four cycles, commencing at cycle 1 day 1.

Alpha- and beta-chain coverage of first-strand cDNA came from TRAV- and TRBV-specific primers. Amplification, which lasted about 20 PCR cycles, used a constant-region primer and V-primer adapter to amplify TCRs. TCRdb used MiXCR to reprocess the reads, holding one entry per CDR3 protein. The top ten hold approximately 5% of the sample, which has about 9,800 distinct CDR3 sequences, approximately 40% seen once. The source is a human donor with advanced metastatic prostate, ovarian, gallbladder or colorectal cancer (not recorded which). This table probably holds off-target reads from a library built for another chain.

The CDR3: CASKITGDRNQPQHF. CDR3 DNA: TGTGCCAGCAAGATTACAGGGGATCGCAATCAGCCCCAGCATTTT. The V call is TRBV27, the J call TRBJ1-5; 7 bases map to TRBD1. The junction had 8 bases not matched to a gene; V was cut back by 7 bases and J by 2 bases. This CDR3 has 15 residues. Germline V gives CDR1 MNHEY, CDR2 SMNVEV (reference sequence).